This T cell receptor beta chain was recorded in a study of cytomegalovirus exposure and HLA in healthy donors. Study-wide points: Three CMV-associated chains proved CMV antigen-specific in vitro.

PCR primers comprised 60 Vbeta and 13 Jbeta primers. Using immunoSEQ multiplex PCR, the repertoire was profiled, and TCRdb retains in-frame clones only, with some absent. The table records some 150,000 clones, around four fifths of them present only once. In this sample, this clone turned up many times. Antigen unknown. Germline-derived CDR1 and CDR2 are MNHEY and SVGAGI. This CDR3 is 14 amino acids long. Deletions cut 0 bases from V and 6 bases from J, with 9 bases between. The chain joins TRBV6-5 to TRBJ1-5; D is perhaps TRBD1 (5 bases). The receptor's source is a middle-aged man in good health and CMV-seronegative. The sample consisted of PBMCs. CDR3 sequence: CASSYSSRAQPQHF. The CDR3 DNA follows: TGTGCCAGCAGTTACTCATCCAGGGCTCAGCCCCAGCATTTT.